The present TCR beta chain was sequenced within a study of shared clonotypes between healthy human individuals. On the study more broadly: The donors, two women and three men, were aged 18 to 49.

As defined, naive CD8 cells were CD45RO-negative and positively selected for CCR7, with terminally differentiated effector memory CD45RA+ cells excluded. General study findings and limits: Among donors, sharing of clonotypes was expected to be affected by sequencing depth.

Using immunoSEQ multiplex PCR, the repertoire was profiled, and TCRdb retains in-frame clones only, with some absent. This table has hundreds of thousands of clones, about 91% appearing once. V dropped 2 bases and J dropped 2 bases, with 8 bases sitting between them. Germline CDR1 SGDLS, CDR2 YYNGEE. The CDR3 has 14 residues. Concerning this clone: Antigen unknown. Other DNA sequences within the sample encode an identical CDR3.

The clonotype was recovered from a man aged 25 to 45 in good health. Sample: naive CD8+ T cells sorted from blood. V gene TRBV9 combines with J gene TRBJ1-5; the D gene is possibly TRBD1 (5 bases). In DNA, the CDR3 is TGTGCCAGCAGCGTCTGGGGGGGCAATCAGCCCCAGCATTTT. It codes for CASSVWGGNQPQHF.